This record looks at one TCR beta chain sequence and its context. In the authors' workflow: How many nucleated cells were present was estimated from reference gene primer amplification. Generated by immunoSEQ multiplex PCR, the TCRdb table keeps only in-frame clones and is missing some. Clonal size and the V and J genes are those of that table, whereas D and trimming came from the DNA. The sample gives fewer than 700,000 clones, about 88% of which show up once; 7.5% to 9.5% is in the top ten. The data were obtained in a study of blood T cell repertoires in COVID-19. For the study at large: Material from acute and convalescent COVID-19 was sourced from the United States, Italy and Spain. In each case, the material was cDNA or gDNA derived from T cells, B-cell-depleted T cells, or PBMCs.

With V trimmed by 6 bases and J by 6 bases, 5 bases remained unmatched. The CDR3 totals 13 residues. The V gene's germline CDR1 is MNHEY and CDR2 SVGAGI. The V and J genes are TRBV6-5 and TRBJ1-5, with 7 bases that match TRBD1. The sample taken for sequencing was peripheral blood. The TCR sequence derives from a woman in her forties or fifties with COVID-19, enrolled during active disease. The chain's CDR3 is CASSLTGIQPQHF. The CDR3 DNA follows: TGTGCCAGCAGCCTGACAGGGATTCAGCCCCAGCATTTT.